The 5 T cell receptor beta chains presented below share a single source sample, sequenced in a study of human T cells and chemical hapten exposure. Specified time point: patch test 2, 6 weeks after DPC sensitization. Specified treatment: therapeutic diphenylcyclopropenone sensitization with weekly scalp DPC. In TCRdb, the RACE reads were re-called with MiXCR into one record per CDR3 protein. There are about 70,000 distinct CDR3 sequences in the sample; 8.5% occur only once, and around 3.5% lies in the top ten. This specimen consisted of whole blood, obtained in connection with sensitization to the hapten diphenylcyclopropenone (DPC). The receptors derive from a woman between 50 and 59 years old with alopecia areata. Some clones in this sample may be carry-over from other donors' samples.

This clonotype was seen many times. The CDR3 region is CSARGGRGGTIYF. The DNA of the CDR3 is TGCAGTGCTAGAGGGGGCCGAGGGGGCACCATATATTTT. This sequence joins TRBV20-1 and TRBJ1-3; a weak D match, TRBD1 (6 bases). V was trimmed by 1 base and J by 9 bases, leaving 13 bases between them. Germline V gene data show CDR1 as DFQATT and CDR2 as SNEGSKA (reference sequence). The CDR3 contains 13 residues.

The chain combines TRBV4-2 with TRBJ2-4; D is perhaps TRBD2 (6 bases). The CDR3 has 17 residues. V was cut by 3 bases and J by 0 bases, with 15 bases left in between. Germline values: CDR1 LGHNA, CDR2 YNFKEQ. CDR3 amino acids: CASSQYRDSVAKNIQYF. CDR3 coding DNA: TGTGCCAGCAGCCAGTACCGGGACTCCGTAGCCAAAAACATTCAGTACTTC.

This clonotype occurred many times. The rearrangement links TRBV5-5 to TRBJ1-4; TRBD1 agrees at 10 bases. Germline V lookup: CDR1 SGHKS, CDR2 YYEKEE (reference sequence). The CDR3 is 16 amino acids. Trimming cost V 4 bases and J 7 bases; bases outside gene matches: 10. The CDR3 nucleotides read TGTGCCAGCAGCCGTGATATGACAGGGGGCTTTGAAAAACTGTTTTTT. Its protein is CASSRDMTGGFEKLFF.

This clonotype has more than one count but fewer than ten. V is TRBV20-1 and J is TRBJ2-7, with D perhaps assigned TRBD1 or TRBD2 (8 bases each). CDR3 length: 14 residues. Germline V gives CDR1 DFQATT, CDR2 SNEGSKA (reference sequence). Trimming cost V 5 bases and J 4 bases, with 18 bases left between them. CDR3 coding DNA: TGCAGTGCTCGGGGGGGGACAGGACCTTACGAGCAGTACTTC. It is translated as CSARGGTGPYEQYF.

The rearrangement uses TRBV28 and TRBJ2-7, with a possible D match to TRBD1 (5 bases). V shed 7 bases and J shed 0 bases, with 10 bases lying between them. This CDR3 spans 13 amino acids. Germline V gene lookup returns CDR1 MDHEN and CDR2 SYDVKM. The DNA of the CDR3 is TGTGCCAGCACCTTAGACAGCTCCTACGAGCAGTACTTC. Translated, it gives CASTLDSSYEQYF.